A single sample gave rise to the 24 T cell receptor beta chains below, sequenced in a study of tumor-infiltrating lymphocytes in primary liver carcinoma. Germline DNA was also extracted, while the blood RNA originated from unsorted whole blood. From roughly 470 ng total RNA, TCR beta cDNA was generated with a primer in the constant region. For TCR beta, libraries were produced by three nested multiplex PCR rounds using slightly modified ARM-PCR. TRBV1-TRBV30 forward primers paired with a C-beta reverse primer were used in the first two PCR rounds, which ran roughly 11 cycles each. TCRdb fed the multiplex PCR reads into MiXCR, producing one record per CDR3 protein. The repertoire includes 300,000 to 400,000 distinct CDR3 sequences, less than 65% of them detected once, and approximately 5.9% sits in the top ten. The specimen sequenced was peripheral blood. The source is a man between 40 and 49 years old with primary liver carcinoma and hepatitis B virus infection.

V usage is TRBV12-3 or TRBV12-4 and J usage is TRBJ2-2; 10 bases match TRBD1. CDR3 length equals 14 residues. J was trimmed by 8 bases and V by 6 bases; bases with no gene match: 6. CDR3 in amino acids: CASSRDRGGGELFF. The CDR3 nucleotides read TGTGCCAGCAGCCGGGACAGGGGTGGTGGGGAGCTGTTTTTT.

With regard to this clonotype: Germline is not matched at one junction end, which may reflect a read error. V and J are TRBV11-1 and TRBJ2-7; D call uncertain. The CDR3 loop spans 13 amino acids. CDR1 and CDR2 (germline): SGHAT, FQDESV (reference sequence). CDR3 residues: CAGSLGTFYEQYF. The CDR3 nucleotides are TGTGCCGGCAGCTTAGGCACTTTCTACGAGCAGTACTTC.

Details on this clonotype: An end of the junction differs from the germline gene, which may be a read error. The rearrangement joins TRBV10-1 to TRBJ2-1; D might be TRBD2 (5 bases). From germline, CDR1 is WNHNN and CDR2 SYGVQD (reference sequence). The CDR3 extends over 12 amino acids. CDR3 sequence: CASSRTANEQLF. CDR3 nucleotide sequence: TGCGCCAGCAGCAGGACTGCCAATGAGCAGCTCTTC.

This clonotype has a single count. The junction does not match germline at one end; this may be a read error. The gene calls are TRBV6-1 and TRBJ2-4; perhaps TRBD2 as D (5 bases). Per germline, CDR1 MNHNS and CDR2 SASEGT. The CDR3 is made up of 15 amino acids. The CDR3 loop is CASSEAPGSGNIQYF. In DNA, the CDR3 is TGTGCAAGCAGTGAAGCGCCGGGGTCCGGAAACATTCAGTACTTC.

To note about this clonotype: Mismatch with germline at one junction end may stem from a read error. The chain is built from TRBV11-2 and TRBJ2-7; D is uncertain. This CDR3 comprises 14 residues. Germline CDR1 SGHAT, CDR2 FQNNGV. CDR3 DNA sequence: TGTCCCAGTAGCCATTTAGGACGAACCTACGAGCAGCACTTC. The encoded protein is CPSSHLGRTYEQHF.

Notes on this clonotype: A read error may account for a junction end that differs from germline. J is TRBJ2-3 and V is TRBV29-1; the match to TRBD1 covers 8 bases. Per the germline V gene, CDR1 is SQVTM and CDR2 is ANQGSEA. The CDR3 is made up of 14 amino acids. CDR3 sequence reads: CSAGGTGSTGTQYF. The DNA of the CDR3 is TGCAGCGCCGGAGGGACAGGTAGTACAGGTACGCAGTACTTT.

In regard to this clonotype: Here the CDR3 omits its conserved ending phenylalanine or tryptophan, so a read error is the likely source. The rearrangement joins TRBV11-2 to TRBJ2-5; D ambiguous. The CDR3 loop spans 11 amino acids. Germline V gene data show CDR1 as SGHAT and CDR2 as FQNNGV. Trimming took 5 bases from V and 1 from J, leaving 2 bases between them. In DNA, the CDR3 is TGTGCCAGCAGCATCCAAGAGACCCAGTACTCC. It translates to CASSIQETQYS.

This clonotype was seen a handful of times. The chain's CDR3 is CAISELTSGSGTDTQYF. DNA for the CDR3: TGTGCCATCAGTGAGCTAACTAGCGGGAGTGGCACAGATACGCAGTATTTT. The rearrangement uses TRBV10-3 and TRBJ2-3; 11 bases agree with TRBD2. This CDR3 region has 17 residues. The V segment lost 2 bases and the J segment 1 base; nucleotides outside the gene matches: 5. Looked up from germline, CDR1 is ENHRY and CDR2 is SYGVKD.

As for this clonotype: Sequence at one end of the junction differs from germline and may be a read error. The chain uses TRBV6-6 and TRBJ2-1; perhaps D is TRBD1 or TRBD2 (7 bases each). CDR1 MNHNY and CDR2 SVGAGI come from the germline V gene (reference sequence). This CDR3 contains 14 residues. CDR3 sequence: CASSQGGTTYEQFF. The CDR3 DNA is TGTGCAAGCAGTCAGGGGGGGACTACCTACGAGCAGTTCTTC.

The table lists this clonotype with a few counts. The chain recombines TRBV6-2 or TRBV6-3 with TRBJ1-5; D not certain. The CDR3 consists of 12 residues. Germline V gene lookup returns CDR1 MNHEY and CDR2 SVGEGT. V lost 6 bases, J lost 5 bases, and 8 bases lay in between. Written as DNA, the CDR3 is TGTGCCAGCAGCCCCCGACATCAGCCCCAGCATTTT. Protein product: CASSPRHQPQHF.

In its sample, this clonotype was seen a few times. This rearrangement joins TRBV28 to TRBJ2-2; D uncertain. From germline, CDR1 is MDHEN and CDR2 SYDVKM. V was trimmed by 5 bases and J by 3 bases, leaving 10 bases between them. This CDR3 region has 14 residues. As DNA, the CDR3 is TGTGCCAGCAGTCCAAGATTAGACACCGGGGAGCTGTTTTTT. Protein: CASSPRLDTGELFF.

V gene TRBV19 combines with J gene TRBJ2-3; 9 positions agree with TRBD2. V dropped 3 bases and J dropped 4; count of bases not matched to a gene: 5. The V gene's germline CDR1 is LNHDA and CDR2 SQIVND (reference sequence). The CDR3 has 15 amino acids. Here the CDR3 reads CASSMGGRGPDTQYF. The CDR3 coding sequence is TGTGCCAGTAGTATGGGCGGGAGGGGCCCAGATACGCAGTATTTT.

Note on this clonotype: Mismatch with germline at one junction end may stem from a read error. The genes are TRBV4-1 and TRBJ1-1, with TRBD1 matching 10 bases. The CDR3 loop spans 15 amino acids. Per the germline V gene, CDR1 is MGHRA and CDR2 is YSYEKL. The CDR3 reads CASSQRTGGNTESFF. CDR3 in DNA: TGCGCCAGCAGCCAAAGGACAGGGGGGAACACTGAATCTTTCTTT.

This clonotype has only a few counts. J is TRBJ1-1 and V is TRBV28; a weak D match, TRBD1 (5 bases). With 3 bases removed from V and 8 bases from J, the gap between germline ends came to 22 bases. CDR1 is MDHEN and CDR2 is SYDVKM in the germline V gene. The CDR3 has 16 amino acids. The CDR3 protein is CASSLLPGQGRPEAFF. Here the CDR3 DNA reads TGTGCCAGCAGTTTGCTCCCGGGCCAGGGTCGGCCCGAAGCTTTCTTT.

As for this clonotype: A read error may account for a junction end that differs from germline. CDR3 in amino acids: CASRPGQMNTGALF. CDR3 DNA: TGTGCCAGCAGACCGGGACAGATGAACACTGGAGCTCTCTTT. V usage is TRBV6-2 or TRBV6-3 and J usage is TRBJ1-1; 7 nucleotides agree with TRBD1. Germline lookup yields CDR1 MNHEY and CDR2 SVGEGT. CDR3 length: 14 amino acids.

Comment on this clonotype: In this CDR3 the conserved last residue, phenylalanine or tryptophan, is missing, so a read error is likely. This chain connects TRBV12-3 or TRBV12-4 to TRBJ2-1, with 8 bases identical to TRBD2. The V and J ends lost 5 bases and 4 bases, in that order; junction bases with no gene match: 4. This CDR3 has 14 amino acids. CDR3 coding DNA: TGTGCCAGCAGTGTACCTAGCGGGTACAATGAGCAGTTCCTC. Encoded protein: CASSVPSGYNEQFL.

A single count supports this clonotype. The chain has TRBV7-2 and TRBJ2-3; TRBD1 matches at 7 bases. V dropped 6 bases and J dropped 11; count of bases not matched to a gene: 11. CDR3 length: 13 amino acids. Germline V CDR1 and CDR2: SGHTA, FQGNSA. CDR3 protein: CASSRGQISGQYF. CDR3 coding DNA: TGTGCCAGCAGTAGGGGACAGATCTCAGGGCAGTATTTT.

This clonotype appeared a few times. The rearrangement joins TRBV6-1 to TRBJ1-1; TRBD1 might be the D (6 bases). Trimming removed 5 bases at V and 3 bases at J, with 19 bases between. The V gene's germline CDR1 is MNHNS and CDR2 SASEGT. The CDR3 sequence is 16 residues long. DNA of the CDR3: TGTGCCAGCAGTCCCGGACAGCCTGGGGTGGACACTGAAGCTTTCTTT. Its protein is CASSPGQPGVDTEAFF.

The DNA of the CDR3 is TGTGCCAGCAGTTACGTGGACGGCACAGATACGCAGTATTTT. It encodes CASSYVDGTDTQYF. V is TRBV6-6 and J is TRBJ2-3, with D unclear. With 2 bases removed from V and 1 base from J, the gap between germline ends came to 7 bases. CDR1 is MNHNY and CDR2 is SVGAGI in the germline V gene (reference sequence). The length of the CDR3 is 14 residues.

This chain joins TRBV11-2 and TRBJ1-5, with 10 bases matching TRBD1. J was trimmed by 7 bases and V by 3 bases; bases with no gene match: 6. The germline gives CDR1 SGHAT, CDR2 FQNNGV. The CDR3 extends over 15 amino acids. CDR3 loop: CASSFPGQGNQPQHF. For the CDR3, the DNA is TGTGCCAGCAGCTTCCCGGGACAGGGGAACCAGCCCCAGCATTTT.

With respect to this clonotype: Mismatch with germline at one junction end may stem from a read error. This chain uses TRBV11-2 with TRBJ2-7; 8 positions match TRBD2. The CDR3 loop spans 16 amino acids. Germline V lookup: CDR1 SGHAT, CDR2 FQNNGV. The CDR3 DNA is TGTGCCAGCAGCTTAAACAGCGGGAGAGTCTCCTACGAGCAATACTTC. Amino acids: CASSLNSGRVSYEQYF.

This rearrangement joins TRBV28 to TRBJ2-1; D possibly corresponds to TRBD2 (5 bases). Germline V CDR1 and CDR2: MDHEN, SYDVKM. The germline V and J ends were trimmed by 10 bases and 5 bases, with 21 bases remaining between them. The CDR3 is 15 residues long. The CDR3 sequence is CAISLRTLENNEQFF. CDR3 nucleotides: TGTGCCATATCTCTCCGGACTCTGGAGAACAATGAGCAGTTCTTC.

As regards this clonotype: With a much larger clone just one base away, this may be a read error. This chain joins TRBV6-2 or TRBV6-3 and TRBJ1-4; weak D call: TRBD1 (5 bases). Germline loops: CDR1 MNHEY, CDR2 SVGEGT. The CDR3 is made up of 15 amino acids. The CDR3 region has the DNA TGTACCAGCAGTTCCGCGGGGGCAACTAATGAAAAACTGTTTTTT. Protein: CTSSSAGATNEKLFF.

J is TRBJ2-2 and V is TRBV5-6; unclear D gene. Between the trimmed V and J ends, which lost 4 bases and 5 bases, there was a span of 12 bases. The CDR3 runs 14 residues. The germline V gene encodes CDR1 SGHDT and CDR2 YYEEEE. This CDR3 is CASSLGWGTGELFF. The CDR3 DNA sequence: TGTGCCAGCAGCCTAGGTTGGGGAACCGGGGAGCTGTTTTTT.